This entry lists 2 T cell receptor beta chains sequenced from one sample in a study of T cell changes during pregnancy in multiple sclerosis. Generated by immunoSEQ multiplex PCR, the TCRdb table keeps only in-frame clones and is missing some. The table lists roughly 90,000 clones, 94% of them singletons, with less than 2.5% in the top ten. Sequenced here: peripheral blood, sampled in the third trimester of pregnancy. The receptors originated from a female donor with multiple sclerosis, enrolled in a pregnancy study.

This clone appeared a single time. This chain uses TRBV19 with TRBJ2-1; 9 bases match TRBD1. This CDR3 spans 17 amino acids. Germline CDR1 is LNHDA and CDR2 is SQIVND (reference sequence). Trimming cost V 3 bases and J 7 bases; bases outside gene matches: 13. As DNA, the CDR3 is TGTGCCAGTAGTATCCCGGTTAGACAGGGGGGGATGAATGAGCAGTTCTTC. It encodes CASSIPVRQGGMNEQFF. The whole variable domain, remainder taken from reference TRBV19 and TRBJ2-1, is DGGITQSPKYLFRKEGQNVTLSCEQNLNHDAMYWYRQDPGQGLRLIYYSQIVNDFQKGDIAEGYSVSREKKESFPLTVTSAQKNPTAFYLCASSIPVRQGGMNEQFFGPGTRLTVL.

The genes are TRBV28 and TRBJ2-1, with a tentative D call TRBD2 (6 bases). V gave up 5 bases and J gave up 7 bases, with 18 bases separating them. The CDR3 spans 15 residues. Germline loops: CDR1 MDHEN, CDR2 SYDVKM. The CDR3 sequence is CASSQPRRERNEQFF. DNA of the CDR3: TGTGCCAGCAGTCAACCTAGACGGGAGCGGAATGAGCAGTTCTTC. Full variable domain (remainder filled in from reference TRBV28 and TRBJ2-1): DVKVTQSSRYLVKRTGEKVFLECVQDMDHENMFWYRQDPGLGLRLIYFSYDVKMKEKGDIPEGYSVSREKKERFSLILESASTNQTSMYLCASSQPRRERNEQFFGPGTRLTVL.